The 17 T cell receptor beta chains listed next were all sequenced from one sample in a study of T cells in localized non-small cell lung cancer. Sequencing used immunoSEQ multiplex PCR; TCRdb keeps in-frame clones, though not all of them. The table lists over 20,000 clones, roughly four fifths of them singletons. The sample here was PBMCs, taken before any cancer treatment. The receptors come from a man aged 40 to 70 with stage II lung adenocarcinoma.

By share, this clone counts as medium-sized. This sequence joins TRBV11-2 and TRBJ2-1; TRBD2 matches at 15 bases. CDR1 is SGHAT and CDR2 is FQNNGV in the germline V gene. After removal of 5 bases from V and 9 bases from J, the junction contained 2 bases not matched to a gene. The CDR3 has 14 residues. CDR3 sequence reads: CASSRGLAGGEQFF. CDR3 nucleotides: TGTGCCAGCAGCCGGGGACTAGCGGGAGGTGAGCAGTTCTTC.

V is TRBV4-1 and J is TRBJ2-4; D tentatively fits TRBD1 or TRBD2 (5 bases each). The ends were cut back, 3 bases at V and 1 base at J, with 7 bases in the middle. This CDR3 has 14 amino acids. CDR1 and CDR2 from the germline V gene are MGHRA and YSYEKL. This CDR3 reads CASSQGDAKNIQYF. The CDR3 region has the DNA TGCGCCAGCAGCCAGGGGGATGCCAAAAACATTCAGTACTTC.

The chain carries TRBV5-1 and TRBJ2-3, with D tentatively TRBD2 (6 bases). This CDR3 is 15 amino acids long. Trimming removed 2 bases at V and 1 base at J, with 11 bases between. Germline CDR1 reads SGHRS; CDR2 reads YFSETQ. Here the CDR3 DNA reads TGCGCCAGCAGCTTTGACGGGAGCCGCACAGATACGCAGTATTTT. Its protein is CASSFDGSRTDTQYF.

V gene TRBV20-1 combines with J gene TRBJ1-2; 8 nucleotides line up with TRBD1. V gave up 5 bases and J gave up 10 bases; unmatched junction bases: 6. Per the germline V gene, CDR1 is DFQATT and CDR2 is SNEGSKA (reference sequence). The CDR3 consists of 11 residues. CDR3 in amino acids: CSASQGAIYTF. For the CDR3, the DNA is TGCAGTGCTTCGCAGGGGGCGATCTACACCTTC.

The chain employs TRBV10-3 and TRBJ2-1; TRBD1 is a possible D gene (5 bases). This CDR3 is 14 amino acids long. The V and J ends lost 8 bases and 6 bases respectively, with 17 bases between them. Per germline, CDR1 ENHRY and CDR2 SYGVKD. The CDR3 bases are TGTGCCATCGGAAGGGGCGGAGCCCCCAATGAGCAGTTCTTC. Translated: CAIGRGGAPNEQFF.

V usage is TRBV19 and J usage is TRBJ1-1, with D maybe TRBD1 (5 bases). CDR1 and CDR2 (germline): LNHDA, SQIVND (reference sequence). The V and J ends lost 5 bases and 1 base respectively, with 14 bases between them. The CDR3 contains 15 residues. The chain's CDR3 is CASSSLDTQNTEAFF. CDR3 bases: TGTGCCAGTAGTTCCTTGGACACCCAGAACACTGAAGCTTTCTTT.

This chain uses TRBV9 with TRBJ2-7, with a weak D call TRBD1 (6 bases). Per the germline V gene, CDR1 is SGDLS and CDR2 is YYNGEE. CDR3 length: 14 amino acids. Trimming removed 0 bases from V and 2 bases from J, with 9 bases in between. DNA for the CDR3: TGTGCCAGCAGCGTAGCTACAGGGCCCTACGAGCAGTACTTC. Its translation is CASSVATGPYEQYF.

The genes are TRBV30 and TRBJ2-7, with no clear D. V lost 2 bases and J lost 3, with 8 bases in between. The germline V gene has CDR1 GTSNPN and CDR2 SVGIG (reference sequence). This CDR3 is built from 12 residues. The CDR3 DNA sequence: TGTGCCTGGAGTACGTTGAACTACGAGCAGTACTTC. Translation: CAWSTLNYEQYF.

The V and J genes are TRBV5-4 and TRBJ2-7, with 9 nucleotides matching TRBD2. CDR3 length: 16 residues. CDR1 and CDR2 from the germline V gene are SGHNT and YYREEE (reference sequence). V was pared by 5 bases and J by 0 bases, with 9 bases of the junction left unmatched. The CDR3, as DNA: TGTGCCAGCAGATCAGGACTAGCGCAAAGCTCCTACGAGCAGTACTTC. Its protein is CASRSGLAQSSYEQYF.

The chain couples TRBV11-2 to TRBJ1-3; D is perhaps TRBD1 (5 bases). V lost 2 bases and J lost 5, with 10 bases in between. The germline V gene encodes CDR1 SGHAT and CDR2 FQNNGV. CDR3 length: 14 residues. DNA of the CDR3: TGTGCCAGCAGCTTAAGCTCAGGGAGAAACACCATATATTTT. It yields the protein CASSLSSGRNTIYF.

The chain couples TRBV7-2 to TRBJ2-1; D unclear. V shed 3 bases and J shed 1 base, with 4 bases lying between them. Germline V CDR1 and CDR2: SGHTA, FQGNSA. The CDR3 extends over 13 amino acids. The CDR3 loop is CASSFISYNEQFF. Written as DNA, the CDR3 is TGTGCCAGCAGCTTCATTTCCTACAATGAGCAGTTCTTC. Full variable domain (missing parts from reference TRBV7-2 and TRBJ2-1): GAGVSQSPSNKVTEKGKDVELRCDPISGHTALYWYRQSLGQGLEFLIYFQGNSAPDKSGLPSDRFSAERTGGSVSTLTIQRTQQEDSAVYLCASSFISYNEQFFGPGTRLTVL.

CDR3 coding DNA: TGTGCCAGCAGCCGGACAGGGAAGAACACTGAAGCTTTCTTT. Amino acid sequence: CASSRTGKNTEAFF. The rearrangement joins TRBV7-2 to TRBJ1-1; TRBD1 matches at 8 bases. With V trimmed by 5 bases and J by 1 base, 3 bases remained unmatched. Germline V lookup: CDR1 SGHTA, CDR2 FQGNSA. The CDR3 extends over 14 amino acids. Full variable domain (missing parts from reference TRBV7-2 and TRBJ1-1): GAGVSQSPSNKVTEKGKDVELRCDPISGHTALYWYRQSLGQGLEFLIYFQGNSAPDKSGLPSDRFSAERTGGSVSTLTIQRTQQEDSAVYLCASSRTGKNTEAFFGQGTRLTVV.

The chain joins TRBV6-5 to TRBJ1-1, with D unclear. Between the trimmed V and J ends, which lost 7 bases and 3 bases, there was a span of 18 bases. Germline lookup yields CDR1 MNHEY and CDR2 SVGAGI. This CDR3 is 15 amino acids long. The CDR3 region is CASKDEVAGDTEAFF. In nucleotides, the CDR3 is TGTGCCAGCAAGGACGAGGTGGCTGGTGACACTGAAGCTTTCTTT.

The rearrangement uses TRBV10-3 and TRBJ1-3; D unresolved. With 0 bases removed from V and 0 bases from J, the gap between germline ends came to 12 bases. The CDR3 loop spans 17 amino acids. Germline V gene lookup returns CDR1 ENHRY and CDR2 SYGVKD. The CDR3 sequence is CAISESMDGVSGNTIYF. Here the CDR3 DNA reads TGTGCCATCAGTGAGTCGATGGATGGGGTCTCTGGAAACACCATATATTTT.

V gene TRBV4-2 combines with J gene TRBJ1-3, with D perhaps matching TRBD1 (5 bases). The CDR3 spans 15 residues. Trimming removed 0 bases at V and 1 base at J, with 7 bases between. Germline CDR1 and CDR2: LGHNA and YNFKEQ. This CDR3 is CASSQDQGSGNTIYF. The CDR3 DNA is TGTGCCAGCAGCCAAGACCAGGGTTCTGGAAACACCATATATTTT.

This chain uses TRBV7-2 with TRBJ1-5; 8 bases agree with TRBD1. The length of the CDR3 is 14 residues. CDR1 SGHTA and CDR2 FQGNSA come from the germline V gene. V trimming: 3 bases; J trimming: 8 bases; junction bases outside the gene matches: 6. The CDR3, as DNA: TGTGCCAGCAGCTTTGGGGACAGGCAAGAGCCCCAGCATTTT. Translating gives CASSFGDRQEPQHF.

Only a few counts were recorded for this clone. This chain uses TRBV5-1 with TRBJ2-7; 7 bases map to TRBD1. CDR1 is SGHRS and CDR2 is YFSETQ in the germline V gene. CDR3 length equals 13 residues. The junction had 7 bases not matched to a gene; V was cut back by 7 bases and J by 3 bases. In DNA, the CDR3 is TGCGCCAGCGCGTCGACAGGGAGCTACGAGCAGTACTTC. Protein sequence: CASASTGSYEQYF.